The clone carrying this T cell receptor beta chain came up a few times. The sample is drawn from a study of T-cell reconstitution after alpha-beta-depleted transplantation in children. This CDR3 contains 13 residues. Trimming cost V 7 bases and J 1 base, with 12 bases left between them. The germline CDR1 and CDR2 sequences are DFQATT and SNEGSKA (reference sequence). The TCRbeta library incorporated unique molecular identifiers. TCRdb recomputed calls from the PCR reads with MiXCR, one row per CDR3 protein. The sample comprises 200,000 to 250,000 distinct CDR3 sequences, 8% to 9.5% of which are singletons, and roughly 6.2% rests with the top ten.

The TCR sequence derives from a human donor who donated a stem cell graft to a child with acute lymphoblastic leukemia. This chain links TRBV20-1 with TRBJ2-3; maybe TRBD2 (6 bases). The sequencing here drew on PBMCs from the stem cell graft donor, taken from the stem cell graft. This CDR3 reads CSGGSGGTDTQYF. The CDR3 DNA reads TGCAGTGGGGGTAGCGGCGGCACAGATACGCAGTATTTT.